The rows below give T cell receptor beta chains drawn from one sample of a study of shared clonotypes between healthy human individuals. Sequencing was performed with immunoSEQ multiplex PCR; in TCRdb, only in-frame clones are kept and a portion is missing. The sample carries hundreds of thousands of clones, approximately 95% recorded once. Sample: naive CD8+ T cells sorted from blood. The receptors were gathered from a woman in her 30s in good health. Each CDR3 is given without its conserved first and last residue.

TRBV28 | ASSPFSYNEQF
TRBV27 | ASSYPGSEQY
TRBV5-4 | ATQGAAEETQY
TRBV4-2 | ASSPTGVGGFVSGANVLT
TRBV2 | ASSDRDLGGSGYEQY
TRBV25-1 | ASIAASYEQY
TRBV27 | ASRLWQGGYEQY
TRBV5-1 | ASSSGLNQGDTEAF
TRBV30 | AWSGGTGSDTQY
TRBV11-2 | ASSLGASEAF
TRBV27 | ASSLTGRPYEQY
TRBV28 | ASSFGVGGSIQETQY
TRBV21-1 | ASSKDGAGYYGYT
TRBV29-1 | SVDLDAGELF
TRBV7-9 | ASSSGTGTGELF
TRBV27 | ASSHGQGWTEAF
TRBV7-8 | ASSSGSLSNEQF
TRBV5-4 | ASSYRASGNTIY
TRBV27 | ASSLSRGQGTEQY
TRBV5-4 | ASSLDRPIPDNEQF
TRBV6-6 | ASSYQPTGGGDEQY
TRBV5-8 | ASSLALRSGANVLT
TRBV11-2 | ASSFETDLSYEQY
TRBV6-1 | ASSEASWSSTYEQY
TRBV30 | AWSRGNLNTEAF
TRBV5-1 | ASSSGSYEQY
TRBV27 | ASSLSSPAEMPGNEQY
TRBV27 | ASSLGTLQETQY
TRBV2 | ASYTPFPVGMPYGYT
TRBV28 | ASSWYPDTYEQY
TRBV10-3 | AISAPPGPYEQY
TRBV4-1 | ASSLSAGSANEKLF
TRBV5-5 | ASRLTGGIYEQY
TRBV15 | ATSSTPVDYGYT
TRBV14 | ASSGSSYEQY
TRBV28 | ASSVDRVANYGYT
TRBV14 | ASSQDFGMADTQY
TRBV27 | ASHTRTSGIYNEQF